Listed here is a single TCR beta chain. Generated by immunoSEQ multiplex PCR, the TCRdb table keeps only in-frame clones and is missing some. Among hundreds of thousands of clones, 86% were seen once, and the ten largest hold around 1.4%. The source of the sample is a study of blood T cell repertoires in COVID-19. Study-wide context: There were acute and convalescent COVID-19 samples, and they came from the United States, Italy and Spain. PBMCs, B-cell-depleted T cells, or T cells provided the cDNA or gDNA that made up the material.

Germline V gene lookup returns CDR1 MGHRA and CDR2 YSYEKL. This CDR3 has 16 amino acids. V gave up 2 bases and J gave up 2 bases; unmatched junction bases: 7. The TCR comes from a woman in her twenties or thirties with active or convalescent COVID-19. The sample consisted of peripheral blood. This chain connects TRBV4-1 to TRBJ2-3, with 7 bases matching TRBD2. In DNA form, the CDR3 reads TGCGCCAGCAGCCAATTTTCTAGCGGCAACACAGATACGCAGTATTTT. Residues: CASSQFSSGNTDTQYF.